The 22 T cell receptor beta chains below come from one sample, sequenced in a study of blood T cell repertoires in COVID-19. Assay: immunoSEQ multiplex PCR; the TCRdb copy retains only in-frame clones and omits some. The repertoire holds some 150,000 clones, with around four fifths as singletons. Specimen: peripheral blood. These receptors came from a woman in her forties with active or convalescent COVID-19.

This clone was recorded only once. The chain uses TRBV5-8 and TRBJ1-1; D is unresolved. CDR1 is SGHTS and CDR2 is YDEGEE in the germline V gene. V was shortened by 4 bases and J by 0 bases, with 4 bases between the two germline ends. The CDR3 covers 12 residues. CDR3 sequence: CASSELNTEAFF. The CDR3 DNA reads TGTGCCAGCAGCGAGCTGAACACTGAAGCTTTCTTT. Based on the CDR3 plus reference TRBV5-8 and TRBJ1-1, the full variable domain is EAGVTQSPTHLIKTRGQQATLRCSPISGHTSVYWYQQALGLGLQFLLWYDEGEERNRGNFPPRFSGRQFPNYSSELNVNALELEDSALYLCASSELNTEAFFGQGTRLTVV.

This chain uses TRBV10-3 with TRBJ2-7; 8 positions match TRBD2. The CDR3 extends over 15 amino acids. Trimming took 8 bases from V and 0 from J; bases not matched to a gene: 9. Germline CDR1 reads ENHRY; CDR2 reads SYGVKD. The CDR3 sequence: CAIPITSGNSYEQYF. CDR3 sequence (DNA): TGTGCCATCCCAATAACTAGCGGAAACTCCTACGAGCAGTACTTC.

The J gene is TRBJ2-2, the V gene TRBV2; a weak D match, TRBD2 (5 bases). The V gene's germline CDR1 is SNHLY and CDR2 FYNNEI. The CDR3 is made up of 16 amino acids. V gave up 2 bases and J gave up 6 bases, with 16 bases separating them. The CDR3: CASSEFLEVGAGELFF. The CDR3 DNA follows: TGTGCCAGCAGTGAATTTCTAGAGGTGGGAGCCGGGGAGCTGTTTTTT.

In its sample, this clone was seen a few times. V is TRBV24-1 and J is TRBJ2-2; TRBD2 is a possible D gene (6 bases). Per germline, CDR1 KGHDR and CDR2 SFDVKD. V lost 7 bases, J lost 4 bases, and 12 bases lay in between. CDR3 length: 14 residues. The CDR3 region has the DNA TGTGCCACCAGGGGGGAGGCGGGCACCGGGGAGCTGTTTTTT. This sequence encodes CATRGEAGTGELFF.

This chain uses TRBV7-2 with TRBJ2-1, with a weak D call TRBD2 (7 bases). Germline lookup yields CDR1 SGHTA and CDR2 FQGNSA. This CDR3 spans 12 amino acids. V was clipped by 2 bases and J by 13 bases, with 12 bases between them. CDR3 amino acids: CASSLSRGAQFF. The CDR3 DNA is TGTGCCAGCAGCTTAAGTCGGGGGGCTCAGTTCTTC. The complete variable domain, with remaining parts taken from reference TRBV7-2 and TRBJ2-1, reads GAGVSQSPSNKVTEKGKDVELRCDPISGHTALYWYRQSLGQGLEFLIYFQGNSAPDKSGLPSDRFSAERTGGSVSTLTIQRTQQEDSAVYLCASSLSRGAQFFGPGTRLTVL.

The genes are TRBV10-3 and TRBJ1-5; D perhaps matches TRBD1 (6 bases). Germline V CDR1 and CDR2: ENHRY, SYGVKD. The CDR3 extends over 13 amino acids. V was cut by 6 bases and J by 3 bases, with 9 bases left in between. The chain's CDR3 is CAIRQGPNQPQHF. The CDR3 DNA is TGTGCCATCAGACAGGGTCCCAATCAGCCCCAGCATTTT.

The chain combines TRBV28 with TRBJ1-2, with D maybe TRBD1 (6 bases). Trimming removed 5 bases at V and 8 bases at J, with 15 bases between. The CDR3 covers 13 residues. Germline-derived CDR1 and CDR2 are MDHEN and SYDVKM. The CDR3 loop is CASSQGTVLGYTF. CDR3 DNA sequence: TGTGCCAGCAGTCAGGGGACGGTCTTGGGCTACACCTTC.

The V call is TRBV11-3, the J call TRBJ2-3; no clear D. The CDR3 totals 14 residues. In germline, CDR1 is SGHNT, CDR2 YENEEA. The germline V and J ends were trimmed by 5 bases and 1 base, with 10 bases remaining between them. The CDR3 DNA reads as TGTGCCAGCAGCCCGGGTCGGGGCACAGATACGCAGTATTTT. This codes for CASSPGRGTDTQYF.

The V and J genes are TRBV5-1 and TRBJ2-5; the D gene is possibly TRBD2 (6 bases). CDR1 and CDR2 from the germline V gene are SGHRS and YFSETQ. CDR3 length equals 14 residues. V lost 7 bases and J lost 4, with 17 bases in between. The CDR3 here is CASGYGARGETQYF. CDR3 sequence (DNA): TGCGCCAGCGGCTACGGAGCGCGGGGAGAGACCCAGTACTTC.

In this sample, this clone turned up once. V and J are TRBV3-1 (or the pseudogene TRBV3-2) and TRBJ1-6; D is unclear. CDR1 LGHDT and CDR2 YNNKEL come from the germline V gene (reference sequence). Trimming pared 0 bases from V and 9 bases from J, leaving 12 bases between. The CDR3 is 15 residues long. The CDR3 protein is CASSQEEAWGSPLHF. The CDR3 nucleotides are TGTGCCAGCAGCCAAGAGGAGGCATGGGGTTCACCCCTCCACTTT.

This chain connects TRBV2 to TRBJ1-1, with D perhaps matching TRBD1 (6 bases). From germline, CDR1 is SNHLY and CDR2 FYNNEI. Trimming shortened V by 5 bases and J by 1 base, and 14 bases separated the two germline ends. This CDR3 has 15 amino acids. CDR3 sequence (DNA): TGTGCCAGCAGTCCCCCGGGCAGGGGGAACACTGAAGCTTTCTTT. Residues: CASSPPGRGNTEAFF.

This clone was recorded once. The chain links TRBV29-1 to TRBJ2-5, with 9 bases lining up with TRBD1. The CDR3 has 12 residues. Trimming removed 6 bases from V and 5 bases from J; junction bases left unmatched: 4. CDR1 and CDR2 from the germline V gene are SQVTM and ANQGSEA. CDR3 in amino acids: CSVRQGGETQYF. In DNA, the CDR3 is TGCAGCGTCCGACAGGGGGGGGAGACCCAGTACTTC.

The CDR3 reads CASGTSGYEQYF. The DNA of the CDR3 is TGTGCCAGCGGAACTAGCGGCTACGAGCAGTACTTC. This rearrangement joins TRBV3-1 (or the pseudogene TRBV3-2) to TRBJ2-7, with TRBD2 matching over 8 bases. Germline V CDR1 and CDR2: LGHDT, YNNKEL (reference sequence). V lost 8 bases and J lost 3; bases outside the gene matches: 3. The CDR3 extends over 12 amino acids.

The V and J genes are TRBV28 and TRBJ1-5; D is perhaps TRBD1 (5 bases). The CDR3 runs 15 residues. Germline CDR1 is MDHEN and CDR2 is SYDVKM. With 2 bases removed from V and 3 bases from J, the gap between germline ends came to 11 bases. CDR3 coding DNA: TGTGCCAGCAGTTTAAGGGGTGGGAACAATCAGCCCCAGCATTTT. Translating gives CASSLRGGNNQPQHF.

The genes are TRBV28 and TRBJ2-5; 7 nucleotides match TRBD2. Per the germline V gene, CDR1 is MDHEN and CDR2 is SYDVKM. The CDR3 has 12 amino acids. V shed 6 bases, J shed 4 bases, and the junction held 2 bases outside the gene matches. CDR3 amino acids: CASRLAGETQYF. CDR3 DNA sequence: TGTGCCAGCAGGTTAGCGGGAGAGACCCAGTACTTC.

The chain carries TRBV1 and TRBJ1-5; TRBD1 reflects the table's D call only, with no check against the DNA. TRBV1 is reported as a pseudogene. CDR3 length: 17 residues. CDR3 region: CTSSQDPTAVSNQPQHF. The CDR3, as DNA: TGCACCAGCAGCCAAGATCCGACAGCCGTTAGCAATCAGCCCCAGCATTTT.

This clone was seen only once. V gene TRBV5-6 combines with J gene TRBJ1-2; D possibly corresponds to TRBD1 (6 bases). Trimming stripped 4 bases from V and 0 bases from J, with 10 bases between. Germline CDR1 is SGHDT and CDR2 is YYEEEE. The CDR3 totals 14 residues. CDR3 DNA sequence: TGTGCCAGCAGCCTGGGACATGCTAACTATGGCTACACCTTC. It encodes CASSLGHANYGYTF.

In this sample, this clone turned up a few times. The CDR3 reads CASSFLTGGPYGYTF. As DNA, the CDR3 is TGTGCCAGCAGTTTTTTGACAGGGGGGCCCTATGGCTACACCTTC. V and J are TRBV28 and TRBJ1-2; the match to TRBD1 covers 9 bases. From germline, CDR1 is MDHEN and CDR2 SYDVKM. The CDR3 consists of 15 residues. The junction had 6 bases not matched to a gene; V was cut back by 3 bases and J by 4 bases.

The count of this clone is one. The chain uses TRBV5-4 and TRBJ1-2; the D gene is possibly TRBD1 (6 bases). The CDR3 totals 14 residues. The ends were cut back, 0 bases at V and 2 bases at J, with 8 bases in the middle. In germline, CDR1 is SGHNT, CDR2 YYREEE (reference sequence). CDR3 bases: TGTGCCAGCAGCTTGGAGGGGGGGAACTATGGCTACACCTTC. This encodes CASSLEGGNYGYTF.

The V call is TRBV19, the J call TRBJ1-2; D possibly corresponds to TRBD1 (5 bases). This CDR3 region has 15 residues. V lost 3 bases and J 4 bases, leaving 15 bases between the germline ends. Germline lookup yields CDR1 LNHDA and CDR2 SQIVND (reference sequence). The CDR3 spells CASSITGGLTYGYTF. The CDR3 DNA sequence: TGTGCCAGTAGTATCACCGGGGGTCTGACCTATGGCTACACCTTC. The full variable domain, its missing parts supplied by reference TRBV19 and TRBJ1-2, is DGGITQSPKYLFRKEGQNVTLSCEQNLNHDAMYWYRQDPGQGLRLIYYSQIVNDFQKGDIAEGYSVSREKKESFPLTVTSAQKNPTAFYLCASSITGGLTYGYTFGSGTRLTVV.

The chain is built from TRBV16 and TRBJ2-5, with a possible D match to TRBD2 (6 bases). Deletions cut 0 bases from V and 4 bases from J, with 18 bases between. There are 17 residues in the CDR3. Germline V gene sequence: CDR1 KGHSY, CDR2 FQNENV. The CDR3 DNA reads TGTGCCAGCAGCCAATCCGGGGGTGAAAAAAATGGAGAGACCCAGTACTTC. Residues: CASSQSGGEKNGETQYF.

The CDR3 here is CATSEHPGQGSMYYGYTF. The CDR3 region has the DNA TGTGCCACCAGTGAACATCCGGGACAGGGTAGTATGTACTATGGCTACACCTTC. This chain connects TRBV24-1 to TRBJ1-2; TRBD1 matches at 9 bases. The germline CDR1 and CDR2 sequences are KGHDR and SFDVKD. Trimming removed 4 bases from V and 3 bases from J; junction bases left unmatched: 14. This CDR3 has 18 residues.